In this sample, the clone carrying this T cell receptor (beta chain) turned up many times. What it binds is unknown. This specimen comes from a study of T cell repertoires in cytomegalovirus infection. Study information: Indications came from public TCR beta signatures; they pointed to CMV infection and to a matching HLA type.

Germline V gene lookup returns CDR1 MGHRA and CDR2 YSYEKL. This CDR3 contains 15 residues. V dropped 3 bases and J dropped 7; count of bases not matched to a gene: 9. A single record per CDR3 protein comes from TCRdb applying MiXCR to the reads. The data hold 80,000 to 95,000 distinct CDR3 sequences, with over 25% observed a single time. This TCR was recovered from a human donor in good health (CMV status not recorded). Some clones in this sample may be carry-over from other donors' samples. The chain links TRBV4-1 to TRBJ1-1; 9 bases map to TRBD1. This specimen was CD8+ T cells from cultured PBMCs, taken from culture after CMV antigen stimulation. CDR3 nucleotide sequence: TGCGCCAGCAGCCAGGGGGGACAGGGCTCGATTGAAGCTTTCTTT. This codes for CASSQGGQGSIEAFF.